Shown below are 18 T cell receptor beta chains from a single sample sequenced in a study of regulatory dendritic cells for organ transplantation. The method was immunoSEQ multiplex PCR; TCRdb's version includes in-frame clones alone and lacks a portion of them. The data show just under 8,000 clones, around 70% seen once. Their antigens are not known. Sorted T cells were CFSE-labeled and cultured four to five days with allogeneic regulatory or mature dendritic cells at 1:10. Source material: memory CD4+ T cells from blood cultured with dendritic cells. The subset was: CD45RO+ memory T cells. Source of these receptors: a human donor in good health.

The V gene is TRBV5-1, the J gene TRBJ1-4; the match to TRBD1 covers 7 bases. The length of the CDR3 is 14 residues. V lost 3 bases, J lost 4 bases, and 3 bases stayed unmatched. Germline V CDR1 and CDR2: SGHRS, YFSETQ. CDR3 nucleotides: TGCGCCAGCAGCTCACAGGGGAATAATGAAAAACTGTTTTTT. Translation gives CASSSQGNNEKLFF.

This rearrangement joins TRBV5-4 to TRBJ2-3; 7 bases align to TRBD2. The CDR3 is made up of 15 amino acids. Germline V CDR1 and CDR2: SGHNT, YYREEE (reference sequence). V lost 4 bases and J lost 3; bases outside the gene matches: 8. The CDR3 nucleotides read TGTGCCAGCAGCCTAGGCGGGGGAGAGACAGATACGCAGTATTTT. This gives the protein CASSLGGGETDTQYF.

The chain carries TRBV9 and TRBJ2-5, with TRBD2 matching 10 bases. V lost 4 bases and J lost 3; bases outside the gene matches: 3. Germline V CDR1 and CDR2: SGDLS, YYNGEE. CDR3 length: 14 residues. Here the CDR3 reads CASSLSGGEETQYF. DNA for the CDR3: TGTGCCAGCAGCCTGAGCGGGGGGGAAGAGACCCAGTACTTC.

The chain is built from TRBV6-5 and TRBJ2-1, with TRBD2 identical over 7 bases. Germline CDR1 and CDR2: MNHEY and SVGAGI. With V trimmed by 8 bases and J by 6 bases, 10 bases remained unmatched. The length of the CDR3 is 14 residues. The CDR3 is CASLREAVVNEQFF. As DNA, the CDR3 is TGTGCCAGCCTTCGGGAGGCAGTCGTCAATGAGCAGTTCTTC.

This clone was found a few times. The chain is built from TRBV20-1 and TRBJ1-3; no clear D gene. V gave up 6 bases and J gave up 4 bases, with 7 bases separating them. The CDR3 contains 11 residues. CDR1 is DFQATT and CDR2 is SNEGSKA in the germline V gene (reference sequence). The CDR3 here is CSAEWGNTIYF. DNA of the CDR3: TGCAGTGCCGAGTGGGGAAACACCATATATTTT.

The CDR3 sequence is CASSLGTGYEAFF. Here the CDR3 DNA reads TGTGCCAGCTCGCTTGGGACAGGCTATGAAGCTTTCTTT. The chain employs TRBV18 and TRBJ1-1; 8 bases align to TRBD1. The germline V gene encodes CDR1 KGHSH and CDR2 LQKENI. The CDR3 runs to 13 residues. The J segment lost 7 bases and the V segment lost 6 bases, leaving 7 bases of the junction unmatched.

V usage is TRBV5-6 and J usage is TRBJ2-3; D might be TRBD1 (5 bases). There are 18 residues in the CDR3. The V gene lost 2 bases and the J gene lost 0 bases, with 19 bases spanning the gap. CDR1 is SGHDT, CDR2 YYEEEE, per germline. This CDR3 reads CASSFQQVGVTSTDTQYF. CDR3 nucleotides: TGTGCCAGCAGCTTCCAACAGGTAGGAGTGACGAGCACAGATACGCAGTATTTT. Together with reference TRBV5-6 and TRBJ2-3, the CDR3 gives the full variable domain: DAGVTQSPTHLIKTRGQQVTLRCSPKSGHDTVSWYQQALGQGPQFIFQYYEEEERQRGNFPDRFSGHQFPNYSSELNVNALLLGDSALYLCASSFQQVGVTSTDTQYFGPGTRLTVL.

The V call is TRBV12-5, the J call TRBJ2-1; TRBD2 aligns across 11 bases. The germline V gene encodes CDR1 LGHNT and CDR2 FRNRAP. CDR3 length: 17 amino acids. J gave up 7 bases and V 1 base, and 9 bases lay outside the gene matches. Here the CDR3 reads CASGLGTLAGVGNEQFF. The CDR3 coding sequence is TGTGCTAGTGGTTTGGGTACACTAGCGGGGGTAGGGAATGAGCAGTTCTTC.

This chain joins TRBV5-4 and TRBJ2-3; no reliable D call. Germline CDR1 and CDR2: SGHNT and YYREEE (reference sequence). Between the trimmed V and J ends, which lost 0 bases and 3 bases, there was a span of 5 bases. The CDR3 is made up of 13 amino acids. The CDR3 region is CASSLGQTDTQYF. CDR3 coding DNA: TGTGCCAGCAGCTTGGGACAAACAGATACGCAGTATTTT.

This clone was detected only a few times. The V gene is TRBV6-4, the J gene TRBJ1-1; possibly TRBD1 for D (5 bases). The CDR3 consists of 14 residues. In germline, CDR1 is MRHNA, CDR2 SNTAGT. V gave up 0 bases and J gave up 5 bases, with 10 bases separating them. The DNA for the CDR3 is TGTGCCAGCAGTGACTCGAGTAAGGGGACTGAAGCTTTCTTT. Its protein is CASSDSSKGTEAFF.

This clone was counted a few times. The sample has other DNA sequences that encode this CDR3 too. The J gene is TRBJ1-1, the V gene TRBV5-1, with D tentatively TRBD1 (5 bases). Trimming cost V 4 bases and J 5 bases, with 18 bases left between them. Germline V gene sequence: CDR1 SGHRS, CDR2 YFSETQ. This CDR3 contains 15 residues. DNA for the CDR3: TGCGCCAGCAGCCCCGACAGAGCGATACGGACTGAAGCTTTCTTT. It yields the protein CASSPDRAIRTEAFF.

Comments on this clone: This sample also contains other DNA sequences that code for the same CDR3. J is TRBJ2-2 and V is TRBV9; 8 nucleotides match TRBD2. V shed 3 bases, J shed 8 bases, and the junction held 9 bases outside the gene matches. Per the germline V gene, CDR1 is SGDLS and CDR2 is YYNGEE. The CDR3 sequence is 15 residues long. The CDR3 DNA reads TGTGCCAGCAGCGCCGGGGGGGCAAGGACTGGGGAGCTGTTTTTT. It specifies CASSAGGARTGELFF.

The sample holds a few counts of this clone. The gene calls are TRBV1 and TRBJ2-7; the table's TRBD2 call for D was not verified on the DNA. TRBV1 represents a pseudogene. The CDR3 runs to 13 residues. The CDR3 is CTSSQDSSLAQYF. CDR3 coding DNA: TGCACCAGCAGCCAAGATAGCTCCTTAGCGCAGTACTTC.

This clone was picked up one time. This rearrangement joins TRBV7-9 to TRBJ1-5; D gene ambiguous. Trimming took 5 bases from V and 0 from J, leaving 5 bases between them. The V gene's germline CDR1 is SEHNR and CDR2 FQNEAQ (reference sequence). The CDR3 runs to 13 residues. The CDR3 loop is CASSPNSNQPQHF. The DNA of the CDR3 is TGTGCCAGCAGCCCTAATAGCAATCAGCCCCAGCATTTT.

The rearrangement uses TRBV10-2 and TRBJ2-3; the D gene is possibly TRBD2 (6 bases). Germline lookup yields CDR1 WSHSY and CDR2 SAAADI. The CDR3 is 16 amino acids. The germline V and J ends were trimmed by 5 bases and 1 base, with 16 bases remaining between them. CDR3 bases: TGCGCCAGCAGTTCTGGGTTATGGGGGGGCACAGATACGCAGTATTTT. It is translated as CASSSGLWGGTDTQYF.

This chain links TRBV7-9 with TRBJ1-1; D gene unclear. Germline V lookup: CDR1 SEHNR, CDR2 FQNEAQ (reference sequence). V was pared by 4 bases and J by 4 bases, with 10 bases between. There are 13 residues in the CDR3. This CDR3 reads CASSSASGTEAFF. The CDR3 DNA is TGTGCCAGCAGCTCAGCGAGTGGCACTGAAGCTTTCTTT.

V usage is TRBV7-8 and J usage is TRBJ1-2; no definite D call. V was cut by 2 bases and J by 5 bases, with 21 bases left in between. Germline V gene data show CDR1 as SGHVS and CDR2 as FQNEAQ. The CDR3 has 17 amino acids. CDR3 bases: TGTGCCAGCAGCTTAAGGTGGACGCCTTCGGGGAAGTATGGCTACACCTTC. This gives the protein CASSLRWTPSGKYGYTF. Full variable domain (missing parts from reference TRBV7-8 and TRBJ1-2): GAGVSQSPRYKVAKRGQDVALRCDPISGHVSLFWYQQALGQGPEFLTYFQNEAQLDKSGLPSDRFFAERPEGSVSTLKIQRTQQEDSAVYLCASSLRWTPSGKYGYTFGSGTRLTVV.

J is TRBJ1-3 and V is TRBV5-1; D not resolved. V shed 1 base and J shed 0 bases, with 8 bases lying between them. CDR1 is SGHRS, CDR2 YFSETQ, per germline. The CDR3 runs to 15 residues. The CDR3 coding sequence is TGCGCCAGCAGCTTGACTCCTTTCTCTGGAAACACCATATATTTT. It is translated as CASSLTPFSGNTIYF.